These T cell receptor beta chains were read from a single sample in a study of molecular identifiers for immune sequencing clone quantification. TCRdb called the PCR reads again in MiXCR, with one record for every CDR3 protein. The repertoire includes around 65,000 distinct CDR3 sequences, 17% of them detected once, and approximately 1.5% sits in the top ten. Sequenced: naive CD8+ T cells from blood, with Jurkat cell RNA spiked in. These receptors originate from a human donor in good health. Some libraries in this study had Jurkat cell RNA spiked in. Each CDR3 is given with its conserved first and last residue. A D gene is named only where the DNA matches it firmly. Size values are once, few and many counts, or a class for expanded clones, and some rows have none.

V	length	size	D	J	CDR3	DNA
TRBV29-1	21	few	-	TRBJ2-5	CSVEDPADNLGPERYQETQYF	TGCAGCGTTGAAGATCCTGCTGACAACCTAGGGCCAGAACGGTACCAAGAGACCCAGTACTTC
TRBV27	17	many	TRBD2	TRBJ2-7	CASSLYGGSGRAVEQYF	TGTGCCAGCAGTTTATACGGAGGAAGCGGGAGGGCCGTCGAGCAGTACTTC
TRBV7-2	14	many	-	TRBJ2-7	CASSLGWSDYEQYF	TGTGCCAGCAGCTTGGGGTGGTCAGACTACGAGCAGTACTTC
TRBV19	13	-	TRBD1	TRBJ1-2	CASSMGQIYGYTF	TGTGCCAGTAGTATGGGACAGATCTATGGCTACACCTTC
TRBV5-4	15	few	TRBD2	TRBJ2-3	CASSLTGRDADTQYF	TGTGCCAGCAGCTTAACCGGGAGGGACGCAGATACGCAGTATTTT
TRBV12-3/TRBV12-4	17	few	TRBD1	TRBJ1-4	CASSPSRDRGQKEKLFF	TGTGCCAGCAGCCCGTCCCGGGACAGGGGGCAAAAAGAAAAACTGTTTTTT
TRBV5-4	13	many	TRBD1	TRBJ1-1	CASSSGQGTEAFF	TGTGCCAGCAGCTCTGGACAGGGAACTGAAGCTTTCTTT
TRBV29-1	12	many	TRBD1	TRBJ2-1	CSVDRVGNEQFF	TGCAGCGTAGACAGGGTTGGAAATGAGCAGTTCTTC
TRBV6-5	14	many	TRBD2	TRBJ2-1	CASSYSAGGNEQFF	TGTGCCAGCAGTTACTCAGCGGGGGGCAATGAGCAGTTCTTC
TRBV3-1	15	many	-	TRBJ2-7	CASSRPGERVSEQYF	TGTGCCAGCAGCCGCCCTGGGGAGCGGGTGTCCGAGCAGTACTTC
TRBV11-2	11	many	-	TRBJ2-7	CASSSPLEQYF	TGTGCCAGCAGCTCGCCCCTCGAGCAGTACTTC
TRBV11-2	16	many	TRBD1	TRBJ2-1	CASSLGNRGSYNEQFF	TGTGCCAGCAGCTTAGGTAACAGGGGCTCCTACAATGAGCAGTTCTTC
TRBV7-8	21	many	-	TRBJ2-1	CASSLGVTSSLGSSSYNEQFF	TGTGCCAGCAGCTTAGGGGTGACTAGTAGTCTTGGGTCAAGCTCCTACAATGAGCAGTTCTTC
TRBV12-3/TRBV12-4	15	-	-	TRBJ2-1	CASSPLAPSYNEQFF	TGTGCCAGCAGTCCGCTAGCGCCATCCTACAATGAGCAGTTCTTC
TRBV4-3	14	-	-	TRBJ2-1	CASSQDPRDNEQFF	TGCGCCAGCAGCCAAGATCCGAGGGACAATGAGCAGTTCTTC
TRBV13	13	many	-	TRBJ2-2	CASSYRNTGELFF	TGTGCCAGCAGCTACAGGAACACCGGGGAGCTGTTTTTT
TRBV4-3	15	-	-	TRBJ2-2	CASSPFVGGTGELFF	TGCGCCAGCAGCCCCTTTGTGGGAGGTACCGGGGAGCTGTTTTTT
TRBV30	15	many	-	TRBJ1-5	CAWSSLTGSNQPQHF	TGTGCCTGGAGTAGCCTGACGGGTAGCAATCAGCCCCAGCATTTT
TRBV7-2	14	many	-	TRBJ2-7	CASSLPNLDHEQYF	TGTGCCAGCAGCCTACCCAACCTCGACCACGAGCAGTACTTC
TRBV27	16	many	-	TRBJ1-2	CASSLFWQVDNYGYTF	TGTGCCAGCAGTTTATTCTGGCAGGTCGATAACTATGGCTACACCTTC
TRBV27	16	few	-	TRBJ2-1	CASSLSSTSSYNEQFF	TGTGCCAGCAGTTTATCTAGCACGAGCTCCTACAATGAGCAGTTCTTC
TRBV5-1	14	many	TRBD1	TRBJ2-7	CASKPGQGIYEQYF	TGCGCCAGCAAGCCAGGACAGGGTATTTACGAGCAGTACTTC
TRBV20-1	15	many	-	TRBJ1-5	CSARDVGTPNQPQHF	TGCAGTGCTAGAGACGTGGGGACGCCCAATCAGCCCCAGCATTTT
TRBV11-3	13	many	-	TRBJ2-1	CASEIGGRNEQFF	TGTGCCAGCGAAATTGGGGGCCGCAATGAGCAGTTCTTC
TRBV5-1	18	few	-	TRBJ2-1	CASSLGQGAEREGPEQFF	TGCGCCAGCAGCTTGGGACAGGGGGCAGAGCGGGAGGGCCCTGAGCAGTTCTTC
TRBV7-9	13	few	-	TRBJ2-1	CASSFRIGDEQFF	TGTGCCAGCAGCTTCAGAATTGGAGATGAGCAGTTCTTC
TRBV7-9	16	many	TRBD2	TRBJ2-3	CASSQPGAGASDTQYF	TGTGCCAGCAGCCAGCCGGGAGCGGGGGCCTCAGATACGCAGTATTTT
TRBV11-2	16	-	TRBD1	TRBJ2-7	CASSSRDRARSYEQYF	TGTGCCAGCAGCTCGCGGGACAGGGCAAGGAGCTACGAGCAGTACTTC
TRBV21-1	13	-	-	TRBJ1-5	CASTGQGDQPQHF	TGTGCCAGCACTGGACAGGGTGATCAGCCCCAGCATTTT
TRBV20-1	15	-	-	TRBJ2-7	CSARGTGTSSYEQYF	TGCAGTGCTAGAGGGACCGGGACCAGCTCCTACGAGCAGTACTTC
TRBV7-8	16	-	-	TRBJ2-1	CASSLPQGSTYNEQFF	TGTGCCAGCAGCTTACCACAGGGTAGCACCTACAATGAGCAGTTCTTC